These 16 T cell receptor beta chains were sequenced from one sample in a study of spatial heterogeneity in lung cancer (dated by TCRdb to between 2018 and 2021). Taken with the paper, the label for time point translates to: sample taken at primary tumor resection. The library relied on 5' RACE. Sequencer: NextSeq 500. Clones were called with MiXCR by TCRdb after fastp trimmed the public reads at Q25, and only in-frame beta chains were retained. Every entry covers one CDR3 protein and lists the most common genes and DNA from its rows. Counted in this sample were 75,000 or so distinct CDR3 sequences; roughly 8% of them appeared once. The top ten clonotypes cover 6.8% of the sample. The sample was PBMCs, taken at surgery. The receptors shown here come from a male donor with early-stage non-small cell lung cancer.

This clonotype was seen repeatedly, ten times or more. The chain is built from TRBV12-5 and TRBJ2-7; D is unclear. This CDR3 contains 13 residues. Germline CDR1 and CDR2: LGHNT and FRNRAP. Trimming stripped 1 base from V and 6 bases from J, with 10 bases between. In DNA form, the CDR3 reads TGTGCTAGTGGTTTGGGGGTTCGGAGCGAGCAGTACTTC. This sequence encodes CASGLGVRSEQYF.

The chain employs TRBV5-6 and TRBJ2-7; possible D gene TRBD2, 5 bases. The length of the CDR3 is 15 residues. V dropped 4 bases and J dropped 6 bases, with 20 bases sitting between them. Germline lookup yields CDR1 SGHDT and CDR2 YYEEEE. CDR3 region: CASSTLALAGTEQYF. The CDR3 region has the DNA TGTGCCAGCAGCACCCTAGCCCTCGCGGGCACCGAGCAGTACTTC.

This clonotype was seen at least ten times. This CDR3 is CASSRSGSYNEQFF. The CDR3 bases are TGTGCCAGCAGCCGTAGCGGGAGTTACAATGAGCAGTTCTTC. The chain carries TRBV7-2 and TRBJ2-1, with 9 bases fitting TRBD2. Germline V lookup: CDR1 SGHTA, CDR2 FQGNSA. The CDR3 totals 14 residues. V gave up 5 bases and J gave up 4 bases; unmatched junction bases: 3.

The chain couples TRBV27 to TRBJ1-1; 7 bases agree with TRBD1. Germline CDR1 is MNHEY and CDR2 is SMNVEV (reference sequence). The CDR3 contains 13 residues. V lost 4 bases to trimming and J lost 6 bases; unmatched junction nucleotides: 5. CDR3 coding DNA: TGTGCCAGCAGTTCGCCCGACAGGGCTGAAGCTTTCTTT. This translates into CASSSPDRAEAFF.

There are many counts of this clonotype. The chain combines TRBV12-3 or TRBV12-4 with TRBJ2-2, with D unclear. V was cut by 3 bases and J by 4 bases, with 12 bases left in between. The CDR3 spans 15 residues. CDR3: CASSFDWGSTGELFF. CDR3 in DNA: TGTGCCAGCAGTTTTGATTGGGGTTCCACCGGGGAGCTGTTTTTT.

This chain links TRBV28 with TRBJ1-5; tentatively, D is TRBD1 (5 bases). This CDR3 has 17 residues. Looked up from germline, CDR1 is MDHEN and CDR2 is SYDVKM. With 6 bases removed from V and 0 bases from J, the gap between germline ends came to 18 bases. In DNA, the CDR3 is TGTGCCAGCAGGTCGCAGGACACAACATATAGCAATCAGCCCCAGCATTTT. This gives the protein CASRSQDTTYSNQPQHF.

The rearrangement uses TRBV6-6 and TRBJ2-1; D is unclear. Trimming removed 7 bases at V and 6 bases at J, with 13 bases between. The V gene's germline CDR1 is MNHNY and CDR2 SVGAGI (reference sequence). The CDR3 covers 13 residues. DNA for the CDR3: TGTGCCAGCACCCTCTCCCCCCTCAATGAGCAGTTCTTC. This sequence encodes CASTLSPLNEQFF.

Written as DNA, the CDR3 is TGTGCCAGCAGCTTAAGGGGACTAGCAGGGGACAATGAGCAGTTCTTC. Its translation: CASSLRGLAGDNEQFF. The V call is TRBV7-2, the J call TRBJ2-1; TRBD2 aligns across 9 bases. Germline V CDR1 and CDR2: SGHTA, FQGNSA. The CDR3 has 16 residues. V lost 2 bases to trimming and J lost 5 bases; unmatched junction nucleotides: 7.

This clonotype has ten or more counts. The chain recombines TRBV3-1 with TRBJ1-2; D may be TRBD1 (6 bases). The V gene lost 1 base and the J gene lost 7 bases, with 13 bases spanning the gap. The CDR3 runs 14 residues. Germline lookup yields CDR1 LGHDT and CDR2 YNNKEL (reference sequence). This CDR3 is CASSQGPGVFGYTF. The CDR3, as DNA: TGTGCCAGCAGCCAAGGCCCAGGGGTATTTGGCTACACCTTC.

This clonotype was observed at least ten times. The J gene is TRBJ1-1, the V gene TRBV29-1; TRBD1 is a possible D gene (5 bases). This CDR3 has 12 amino acids. V was pared by 7 bases and J by 8 bases, with 17 bases between. The germline V gene encodes CDR1 SQVTM and CDR2 ANQGSEA. The CDR3 DNA reads as TGCAGCGCTTCGCTAAGGGGTGTGGAAGCTTTCTTT. Its translation is CSASLRGVEAFF.

The sample holds many counts of this clonotype. This sequence joins TRBV7-2 and TRBJ1-2; D gene uncertain. The CDR3 extends over 13 amino acids. V lost 5 bases and J 0 bases, leaving 7 bases between the germline ends. Germline-derived CDR1 and CDR2 are SGHTA and FQGNSA. The CDR3 region has the DNA TGTGCCAGCAGCCCTTATACTAACTATGGCTACACCTTC. This codes for CASSPYTNYGYTF.

This clonotype was recorded a few times. V usage is TRBV15 and J usage is TRBJ1-4; D is perhaps TRBD1 (5 bases). This CDR3 has 15 residues. The V gene's germline CDR1 is LNHNV and CDR2 YYDKDF (reference sequence). Deletions cut 3 bases from V and 11 bases from J, with 19 bases between. CDR3 nucleotide sequence: TGTGCCACCAGCAGCCGGGACGGTGGGGTGTGGAAACTGTTTTTT. As protein: CATSSRDGGVWKLFF.

This clonotype was detected ten times or more. The V gene is TRBV29-1, the J gene TRBJ1-2; tentatively, D is TRBD1 (6 bases). Germline-derived CDR1 and CDR2 are SQVTM and ANQGSEA. The CDR3 loop spans 16 amino acids. V lost 3 bases and J lost 6, with 23 bases in between. In DNA form, the CDR3 reads TGCAGCGTTGATAAGGTGGACAGAGGTTTATCGAATGGCTACACCTTC. This codes for CSVDKVDRGLSNGYTF.

This clonotype showed up many times. The V gene is TRBV2, the J gene TRBJ2-2, with D unclear. The V end was cut by 3 bases, the J end by 1 base, with 3 bases between. Germline V gene sequence: CDR1 SNHLY, CDR2 FYNNEI. The CDR3 covers 13 residues. The CDR3 region is CASSDGNTGELFF. CDR3 sequence (DNA): TGTGCCAGCAGTGATGGGAACACCGGGGAGCTGTTTTTT. The variable domain in full, with the rest retrieved from reference TRBV2 and TRBJ2-2, is EPEVTQTPSHQVTQMGQEVILRCVPISNHLYFYWYRQILGQKVEFLVSFYNNEISEKSEIFDDQFSVERPDGSNFTLKIRSTKLEDSAMYFCASSDGNTGELFFGEGSRLTVL.

This clonotype was picked up a small number of times. The chain joins TRBV9 to TRBJ1-1; D not resolved. Germline V gene lookup returns CDR1 SGDLS and CDR2 YYNGEE. The ends were cut back, 4 bases at V and 0 bases at J, with 16 bases in the middle. The CDR3 consists of 16 residues. The CDR3, as DNA: TGTGCCAGCAGCCTCCGGGGAGAAAACATGAACACTGAAGCTTTCTTT. Its protein product is CASSLRGENMNTEAFF.

The rearrangement uses TRBV6-5 and TRBJ2-7; a possible D gene is TRBD1 (6 bases). This CDR3 is built from 13 residues. From germline, CDR1 is MNHEY and CDR2 SVGAGI. Trimming cost V 7 bases and J 2 bases, with 12 bases left between them. CDR3 residues: CASKDRAPYEQYF. The CDR3 DNA sequence: TGTGCCAGCAAGGACAGAGCTCCCTACGAGCAGTACTTC.